A selection of T cell receptor beta chains follows, all from one sample in a study of cytomegalovirus exposure and HLA in healthy donors. Clones were read by immunoSEQ multiplex PCR, and TCRdb kept only the in-frame ones, dropping some. The sample has under 150,000 clones, around three quarters seen once. Sequencing was carried out using PBMCs. The receptors stem from a man in his forties or fifties in good health and CMV-seronegative. Each CDR3 is given with its conserved first and last residue. Fields, in order: J gene, D gene, clone size, V gene, CDR3 DNA, CDR3 protein. A D gene is named only where the DNA matches it firmly. Some rows have no size entry. The others give once, few or many, or a class for an expanded clone.

TRBJ1-1,NA,few,TRBV11-2,TGTGCCAGCAGCTCTAACGGCCAGGGAATGAACACTGAAGCTTTCTTT,CASSSNGQGMNTEAFF
TRBJ2-7,TRBD2,NA,TRBV6-6,TGTGCCAGCAGTTCCCCGGGGACTAGGATGTACGAGCAGTACTTC,CASSSPGTRMYEQYF
TRBJ2-5,NA,NA,TRBV4-1,TGCGCCAGCAGCCAAGAAGCTGGGGCGGGAATGCAAGAGACCCAGTACTTC,CASSQEAGAGMQETQYF
TRBJ1-2,TRBD1,NA,TRBV30,TGTGCCTGGAGTGTCATGGGACAGGGGGCGGGTGGCTACACCTTC,CAWSVMGQGAGGYTF
TRBJ2-7,NA,few,TRBV6-1,TGTGCCAGCAGTGTCTACAGGGACGACGAGCAGTACTTC,CASSVYRDDEQYF
TRBJ1-5,TRBD1,NA,TRBV30,TGTGCCTGGAGGACCGGGACAGGGGCCAATCAGCCCCAGAATTTT,CAWRTGTGANQPQNF
TRBJ2-5,NA,NA,TRBV9,TGTGCCAGCAGCGTCGACCTGTCACAGGGATCCAGGACCCAGTACTTC,CASSVDLSQGSRTQYF
TRBJ2-1,TRBD2,once,TRBV14,TGTGCCAGCAGCCAAGCGGGGACTAGAAACAATGAGCAGTTCTTC,CASSQAGTRNNEQFF
TRBJ2-7,NA,NA,TRBV15,TGTGCCACCAGCAGCGACCTAGGGGCCTACGAGCAGTACTTC,CATSSDLGAYEQYF
TRBJ2-5,TRBD2,NA,TRBV5-1,TGCGCCAGCAGCTACTCGGACGGGGGGGAGACCCAGTACTTC,CASSYSDGGETQYF
TRBJ1-4,TRBD1,NA,TRBV7-9,TGTGCCAGCAGCCCAGACAGGGGCGCTGAAAAACTGTTTTTT,CASSPDRGAEKLFF
TRBJ2-6,NA,NA,TRBV4-1,TGCGCCAGCAGCCAGTTATCTGGGGCCAACGTCCTGACTTTC,CASSQLSGANVLTF
TRBJ1-5,TRBD1,NA,TRBV19,TGTGCCAGTAGTATCTTCCAGAGGACAGGGGGCGATCAGCCCCAGCATTTT,CASSIFQRTGGDQPQHF
TRBJ1-2,NA,NA,TRBV27,TGTGCCAGCAGTTTATCCTCCAGGGCAGTGGGCTATGGCTACACCTTC,CASSLSSRAVGYGYTF
TRBJ1-2,TRBD1,NA,TRBV28,TGTGCCAGCAGTTTGCCAGGGGGCACCTATGGCTACACCTTC,CASSLPGGTYGYTF
TRBJ2-5,NA,NA,TRBV5-4,TGTGCCAGCAGCTTGAGGGCTGGCGGGGAGACCCAGTACTTC,CASSLRAGGETQYF
TRBJ2-3,NA,NA,TRBV7-9,TGTGCCAGCAGCCCAGGGGCGGGTTACACAGATACGCAGTATTTT,CASSPGAGYTDTQYF